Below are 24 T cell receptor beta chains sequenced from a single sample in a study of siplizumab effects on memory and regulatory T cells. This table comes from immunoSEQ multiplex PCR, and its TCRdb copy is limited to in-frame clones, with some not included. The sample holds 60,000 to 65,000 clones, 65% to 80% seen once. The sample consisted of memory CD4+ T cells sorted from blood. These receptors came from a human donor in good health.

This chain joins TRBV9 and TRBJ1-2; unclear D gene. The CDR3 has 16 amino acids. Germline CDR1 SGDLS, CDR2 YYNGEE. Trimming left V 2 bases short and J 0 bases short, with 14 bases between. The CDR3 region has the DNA TGTGCCAGCAGCGTCGGGTGGTCAGGCACTAACTATGGCTACACCTTC. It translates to CASSVGWSGTNYGYTF.

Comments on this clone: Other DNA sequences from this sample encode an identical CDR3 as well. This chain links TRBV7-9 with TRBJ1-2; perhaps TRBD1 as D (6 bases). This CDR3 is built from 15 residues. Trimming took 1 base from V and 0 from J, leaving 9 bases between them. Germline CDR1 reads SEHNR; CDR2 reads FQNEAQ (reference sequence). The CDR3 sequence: CASSLGQAPNYGYTF. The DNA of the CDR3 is TGTGCCAGCAGCTTAGGACAGGCGCCTAACTATGGCTACACCTTC.

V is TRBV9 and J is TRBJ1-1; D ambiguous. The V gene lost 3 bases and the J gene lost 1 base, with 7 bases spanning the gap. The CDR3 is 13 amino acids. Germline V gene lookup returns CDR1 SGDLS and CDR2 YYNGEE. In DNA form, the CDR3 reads TGTGCCAGCAGCGCGGACGGGAACACTGAAGCTTTCTTT. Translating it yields CASSADGNTEAFF.

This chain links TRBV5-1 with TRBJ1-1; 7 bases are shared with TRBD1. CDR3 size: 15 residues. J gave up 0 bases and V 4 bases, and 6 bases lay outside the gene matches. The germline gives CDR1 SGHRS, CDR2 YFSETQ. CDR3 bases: TGCGCCAGCAGCCAGACAGGGAATATGAACACTGAAGCTTTCTTT. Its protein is CASSQTGNMNTEAFF.

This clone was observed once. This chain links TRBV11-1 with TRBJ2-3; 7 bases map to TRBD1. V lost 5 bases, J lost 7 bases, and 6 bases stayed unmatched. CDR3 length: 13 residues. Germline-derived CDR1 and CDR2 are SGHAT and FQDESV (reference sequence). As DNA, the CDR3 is TGTGCCAGCAGCGACGGACAGGCCAATACGCAGTATTTT. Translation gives CASSDGQANTQYF.

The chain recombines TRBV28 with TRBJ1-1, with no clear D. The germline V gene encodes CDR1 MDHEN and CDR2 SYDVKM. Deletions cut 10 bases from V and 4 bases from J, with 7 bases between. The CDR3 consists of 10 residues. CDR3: CATSRTEAFF. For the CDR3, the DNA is TGTGCCACCTCCCGCACTGAAGCTTTCTTT.

CDR3 DNA: TGTGCCAGTAGTAACCGGGACAGGGGTCAGTACTTC. This sequence encodes CASSNRDRGQYF. The chain uses TRBV19 and TRBJ2-7; 10 bases align to TRBD1. From germline, CDR1 is LNHDA and CDR2 SQIVND (reference sequence). Trimming took 4 bases from V and 10 from J; bases not matched to a gene: 4. This CDR3 region has 12 residues.

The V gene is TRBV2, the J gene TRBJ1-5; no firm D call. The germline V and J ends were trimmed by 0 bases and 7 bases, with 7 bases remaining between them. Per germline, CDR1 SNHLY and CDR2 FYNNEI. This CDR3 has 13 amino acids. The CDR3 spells CASSEALRQPQHF. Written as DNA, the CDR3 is TGTGCCAGCAGTGAAGCCCTAAGGCAGCCCCAGCATTTT.

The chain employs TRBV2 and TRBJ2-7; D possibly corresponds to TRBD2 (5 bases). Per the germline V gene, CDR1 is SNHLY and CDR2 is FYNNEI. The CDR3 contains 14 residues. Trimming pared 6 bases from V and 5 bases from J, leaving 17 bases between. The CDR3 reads CASRSGISFHEQYF. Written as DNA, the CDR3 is TGTGCCAGCAGATCCGGGATCTCCTTCCACGAGCAGTACTTC.

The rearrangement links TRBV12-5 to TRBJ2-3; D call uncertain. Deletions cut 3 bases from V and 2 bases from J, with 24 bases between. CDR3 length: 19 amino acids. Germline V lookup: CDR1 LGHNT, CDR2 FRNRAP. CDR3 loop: CASGFSMLSTARPTDTQYF. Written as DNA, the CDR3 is TGTGCTAGTGGTTTTAGCATGCTTAGCACAGCGAGACCCACAGATACGCAGTATTTT.

The CDR3 nucleotides read TGTGCCACCAGCAGAGACCTAGCGGGGGTATTAACCCAAGAGACCCAGTACTTC. It translates to CATSRDLAGVLTQETQYF. V and J are TRBV15 and TRBJ2-5; TRBD2 aligns across 10 bases. Trimming took 0 bases from V and 1 from J; bases not matched to a gene: 8. Per germline, CDR1 LNHNV and CDR2 YYDKDF (reference sequence). This CDR3 is 18 amino acids long.

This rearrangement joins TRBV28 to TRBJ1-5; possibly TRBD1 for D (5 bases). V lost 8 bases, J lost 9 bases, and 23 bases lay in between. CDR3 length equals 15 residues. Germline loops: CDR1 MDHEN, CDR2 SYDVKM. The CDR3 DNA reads TGTGCCAGCCTCTCGGGGCAGGTCTTGTTGAGGCCCCAGCATTTT. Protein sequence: CASLSGQVLLRPQHF.

The DNA for the CDR3 is TGCGCCAGCAGCCAGACGATACAGGGGAAGAACACTGAAGCTTTCTTT. Protein: CASSQTIQGKNTEAFF. The genes are TRBV5-1 and TRBJ1-1; 7 bases are a match to TRBD1. J was trimmed by 1 base and V by 4 bases; bases with no gene match: 10. CDR1 and CDR2 from the germline V gene are SGHRS and YFSETQ. CDR3 size: 16 residues.

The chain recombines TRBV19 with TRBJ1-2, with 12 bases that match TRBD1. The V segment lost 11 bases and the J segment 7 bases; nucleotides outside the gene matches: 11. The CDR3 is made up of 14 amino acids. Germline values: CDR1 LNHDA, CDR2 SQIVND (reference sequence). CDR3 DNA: TGTGCCTCAGCCGGGACAGGGGGCGCCGGTGGCTACACCTTC. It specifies CASAGTGGAGGYTF.

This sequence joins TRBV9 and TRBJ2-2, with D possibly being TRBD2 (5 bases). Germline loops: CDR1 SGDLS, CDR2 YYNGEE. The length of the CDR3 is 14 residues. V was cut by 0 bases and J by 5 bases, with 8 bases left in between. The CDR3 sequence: CASSVVPGTGELFF. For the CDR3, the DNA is TGTGCCAGCAGCGTAGTCCCGGGGACCGGGGAGCTGTTTTTT.

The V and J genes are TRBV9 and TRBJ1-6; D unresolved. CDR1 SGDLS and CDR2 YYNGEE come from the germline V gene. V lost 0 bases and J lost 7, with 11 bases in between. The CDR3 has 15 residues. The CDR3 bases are TGTGCCAGCAGCGTAGGGGATATGGAAAATTCACCCCTCCACTTT. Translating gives CASSVGDMENSPLHF. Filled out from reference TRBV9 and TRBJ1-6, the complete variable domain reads DSGVTQTPKHLITATGQRVTLRCSPRSGDLSVYWYQQSLDQGLQFLIQYYNGEERAKGNILERFSAQQFPDLHSELNLSSLELGDSALYFCASSVGDMENSPLHFGNGTRLTVT.

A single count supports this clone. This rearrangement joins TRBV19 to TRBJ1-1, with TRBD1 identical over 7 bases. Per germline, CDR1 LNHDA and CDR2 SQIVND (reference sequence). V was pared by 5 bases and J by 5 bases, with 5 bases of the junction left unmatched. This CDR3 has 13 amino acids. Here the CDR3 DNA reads TGTGCCAGTAGTGCGACAGGGAGGACTGAAGCTTTCTTT. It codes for CASSATGRTEAFF.

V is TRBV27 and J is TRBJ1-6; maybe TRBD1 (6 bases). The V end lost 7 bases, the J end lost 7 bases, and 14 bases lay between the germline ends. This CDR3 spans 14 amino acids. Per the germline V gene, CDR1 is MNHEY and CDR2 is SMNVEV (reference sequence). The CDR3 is CASTRGVRNSPLHF. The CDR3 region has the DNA TGTGCCAGCACCAGGGGAGTACGCAATTCACCCCTCCACTTT.

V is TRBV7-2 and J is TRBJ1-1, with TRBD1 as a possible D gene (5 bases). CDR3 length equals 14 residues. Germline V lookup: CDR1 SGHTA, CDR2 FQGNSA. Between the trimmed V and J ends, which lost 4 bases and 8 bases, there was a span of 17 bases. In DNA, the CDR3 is TGTGCCAGCAGCTCCTGGGTCGGGGGAATGGAAGCTTTCTTT. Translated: CASSSWVGGMEAFF.

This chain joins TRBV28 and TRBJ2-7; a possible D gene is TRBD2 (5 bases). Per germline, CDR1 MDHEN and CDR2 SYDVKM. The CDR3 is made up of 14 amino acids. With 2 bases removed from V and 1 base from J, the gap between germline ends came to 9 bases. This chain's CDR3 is CASSLGSASYEQYF. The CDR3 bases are TGTGCCAGCAGTTTAGGTAGCGCTTCCTACGAGCAGTACTTC.

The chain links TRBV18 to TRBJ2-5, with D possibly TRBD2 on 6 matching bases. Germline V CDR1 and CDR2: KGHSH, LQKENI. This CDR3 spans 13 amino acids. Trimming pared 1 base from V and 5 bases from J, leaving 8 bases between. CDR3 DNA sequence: TGTGCCAGCTCACCACTTGGAGGGGAGACCCAGTACTTC. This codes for CASSPLGGETQYF.

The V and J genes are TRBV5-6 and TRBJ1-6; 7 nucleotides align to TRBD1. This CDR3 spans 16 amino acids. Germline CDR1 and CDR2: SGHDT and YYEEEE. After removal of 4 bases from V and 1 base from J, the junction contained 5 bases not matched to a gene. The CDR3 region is CASSPQGRSYNSPLHF. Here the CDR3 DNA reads TGTGCCAGCAGCCCACAGGGGAGGTCCTATAATTCACCCCTCCACTTT. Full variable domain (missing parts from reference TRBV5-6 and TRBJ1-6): DAGVTQSPTHLIKTRGQQVTLRCSPKSGHDTVSWYQQALGQGPQFIFQYYEEEERQRGNFPDRFSGHQFPNYSSELNVNALLLGDSALYLCASSPQGRSYNSPLHFGNGTRLTVT.

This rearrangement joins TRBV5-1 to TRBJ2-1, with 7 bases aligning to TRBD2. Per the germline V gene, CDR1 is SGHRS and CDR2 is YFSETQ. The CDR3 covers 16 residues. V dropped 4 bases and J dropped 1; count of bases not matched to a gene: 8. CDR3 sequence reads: CASSGGSGESYNEQFF. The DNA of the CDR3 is TGCGCCAGCAGCGGGGGAAGCGGGGAGTCCTACAATGAGCAGTTCTTC.

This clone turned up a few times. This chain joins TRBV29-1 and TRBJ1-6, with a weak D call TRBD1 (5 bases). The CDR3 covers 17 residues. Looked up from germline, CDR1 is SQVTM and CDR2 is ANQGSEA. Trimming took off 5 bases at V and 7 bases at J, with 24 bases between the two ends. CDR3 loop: CSVLVSGTIFGNSPLHF. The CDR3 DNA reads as TGCAGCGTTCTCGTATCGGGGACGATATTCGGGAATTCACCCCTCCACTTT.